This T cell receptor beta chain was recovered during a study of neurological immune-mediated disorders (dated by TCRdb to about 2019). Concerning the study at large: Using UMI-based sequencing, the study compared peripheral blood TCR-beta repertoires from patients with HTLV-I-associated myelopathy (HAM/TSP), patients with multiple sclerosis, and healthy controls. Alongside PBMC samples, the set of approximately 100 TCR-beta libraries contained longitudinal samples, technical triplicates, and paired CD4+ and CD8+ T-cell subsets that had been sorted. Longitudinal HAM/TSP donors and healthy donors each had 3 time-points at intervals of 3-40 months. The cohort was made up of 68 subjects, consisting of roughly 15 HAM/TSP patients, around 35 multiple sclerosis patients and about 20 healthy controls.

Broader findings and caveats from the paper: Expanded clones from different subjects shared no identical CDR3 amino acid sequences, which suggests that TCR-beta repertoires were private in all groups. TCR clonal expansion was highest in HAM/TSP patients and lowest in MS patients, with MS patients falling below even healthy controls.

This clonotype was seen at least ten times. There is no known antigen for this receptor. The input lacks base qualities; no much larger clone sits a single base away. The time point label here, explained by the study, means: longitudinal time-point 2. For unsorted PBMC libraries, 2 million PBMCs were used after storage in RNAlater at -80 degrees C until RNA extraction. Peripheral blood underwent Ficoll-Hypaque density gradient centrifugation to isolate PBMCs, which were then cryopreserved in liquid nitrogen. cDNA was synthesized by template-switch 5'RACE using a primer carrying a 10-nucleotide random unique molecular identifier by which each TCR transcript was tagged. Every sequencing run covered 15-18 subjects and yielded more than 160 million TCR-beta sequences. The RNeasy kit was used to extract total RNA. The KAPA Real-time Library Amplification kit was used to amplify TCR-beta VDJ regions with primers targeting the TCR constant region and the 5'RACE anchor. Sample indexes and Illumina adaptors were added in a first PCR, and a second PCR then increased library yield. After purification with Ampure beads, the TCR product of roughly 650 bp was size-selected on a 2% E-gel SizeSelection system. Before pooling, library quality was assessed on a Bioanalyzer, concentration was determined with Qubit, and library quantification was performed with the Kapa Library Quantification kit. Libraries were sequenced paired-end 2 x 150 bp on an Illumina HiSeq 2500. To increase sequence diversity, about 23-30% phiX was spiked into each library pool. Turning to the authors' computational methods: Quality-filtered reads were processed with the UMI-based MiGEC pipeline, which removed over 75% of raw TCR sequences during error correction. VDJ genes were aligned to IMGT germline references, and clonotypes were defined by unique CDR3 amino acid sequence plus V-J genes. Clonal expansion, Shannon diversity and CDR3 relatedness (CalcPairwiseDistances, ClusterSamples) were evaluated with VDJtools, and phylogenetic trees were built with CLCbio workbench. Expanded clones were defined as having at least 8 unique UMIs, based on coefficient-of-variation modelling across technical triplicates. TCRdb redid the processing of the public reads, applying fastp at Q25 and MiXCR, and retained in-frame beta chains. CDR3 protein sequences are deduplicated, and each keeps its most common genes and DNA. These V and J calls derive from TCRdb rather than the authors' analysis. In this sample the table shows 84,000 or so distinct CDR3 sequences, roughly an eighth of which occur a single time. Clones ranked in the top ten supply roughly 4.8% of the sample.

V lost 7 bases and J lost 5 bases; the stretch between them is 20 bases long. The CDR3 goes from the cysteine to the phenylalanine over 16 residues. Only CDR3 DNA remains: 48 bases, in frame from the first base. The sequence joins TRBV12-3 or TRBV12-4 to TRBJ2-2; 5 matching bases give a weak D call of TRBD1. Sample: PBMCs. The receptor was isolated from a female donor with HTLV-1-associated myelopathy (HAM/TSP). The CDR3 region reads CASKIFITQGTGELFF. The DNA sequence is TGTGCCAGCAAAATTTTTATAACTCAGGGAACCGGGGAGCTGTTTTTT.